This T cell receptor beta chain was captured by sequencing in a study of blood T cell repertoires in COVID-19 (TCRdb year 2020). Study-wide context: Samples from collaborators originated in the United States, Italy and Spain and spanned both the acute and convalescent phases of COVID-19. HLA class I and class II types, where available, came from metadata supplied by the sample provider rather than from assay-based typing. A freely available public database, intended as a resource for researchers studying the immune response to SARS-CoV-2, is where the repertoires were released. The dataset comprised deeply sampled blood TCRbeta repertoires from subjects exposed to, actively infected with, or recovered from COVID-19. The material from the prospective study consisted of cDNA or gDNA derived from T cells, B-cell-depleted T cells, or PBMCs. A de-identified subject ID, COVID-19 status, age in years and sex were almost always included in the sample metadata. Samples came from the ongoing ImmuneRACE study (first 160 participants) plus 1,254 subjects from 6 global collaborators. What the authors observed across the whole study: The quantity of clinical and demographic metadata differed by source and by participant and was supplied without curation.

TCRbeta CDR3 regions were amplified from genomic DNA by means of the immunoSEQ Assay, a bias-controlled multiplex PCR. The paper's data handling went like this. The number of nucleated cells in each sample was estimated by amplification of reference gene primers within the assay. Sequence reads were collapsed and filtered to measure the absolute abundance of every unique TCRbeta CDR3 rearrangement. Productive Simpson clonality was computed per sample as the square root of Simpson's diversity index over productive rearrangements. As stored in TCRdb, this immuneACCESS dataset retains in-frame rearrangements with V and J assigned. A fraction of the clones does not appear; measured against another copy, unresolved V genes explain less than half of the discrepancy, and the remainder lacks a known reason. The V and J calls and clone size come from that table; D and trimming were worked out from the DNA. The sample profile shows approximately 210,000 clones; under 90% of them were found once. Clones ranked in the top ten supply roughly a tenth of the sample.

One collaborating source in Seattle enrolled patients during active infection and followed them longitudinally through the course of disease. Each collaborating institution followed its own protocols to collect whole blood in K2EDTA tubes. For TCRbeta analysis, collaborators shipped samples as frozen whole blood, isolated PBMCs, or DNA extracted from either of those sample types. Via the germline V gene, CDR1 is LGHNA and CDR2 YNFKEQ. Trimming at the junction amounts to 6 bases on V and 4 bases on J, and the germline ends lie 11 bases apart. The CDR3, from cysteine to phenylalanine, totals 13 residues. The only DNA kept is the CDR3, 39 bases in frame from the first base. As to this clone: The specificity of this receptor is unknown. Base qualities are not provided; no much larger clone lies one nucleotide away.

The sequence was obtained from a woman at least 80 years old with COVID-19, enrolled during active disease. The chain links TRBV4-2 with TRBJ2-3; the D segment could be TRBD2, given 5 matching bases. The sample consisted of peripheral blood. The DNA reads TGTGCCAGCAGACCCCTGGGAGCAGATACGCAGTATTTT. Its translation reads: CASRPLGADTQYF.